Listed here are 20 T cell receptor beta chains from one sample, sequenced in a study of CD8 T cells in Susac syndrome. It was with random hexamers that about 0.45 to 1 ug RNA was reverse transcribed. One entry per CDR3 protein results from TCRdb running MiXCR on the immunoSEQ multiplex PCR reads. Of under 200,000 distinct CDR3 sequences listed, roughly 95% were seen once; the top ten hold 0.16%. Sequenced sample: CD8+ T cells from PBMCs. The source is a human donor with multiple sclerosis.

The CDR3 sequence: CASSAEGSSQPQHF. The CDR3 DNA is TGTGCCAGCAGCGCCGAGGGGTCCAGTCAGCCCCAGCATTTT. The gene calls are TRBV7-6 and TRBJ1-5, with D possibly matching TRBD1 (5 bases). CDR3 size: 14 residues. V gave up 5 bases and J gave up 6 bases, with 14 bases separating them. Germline assignment: CDR1 SGHVS and CDR2 FNYEAQ.

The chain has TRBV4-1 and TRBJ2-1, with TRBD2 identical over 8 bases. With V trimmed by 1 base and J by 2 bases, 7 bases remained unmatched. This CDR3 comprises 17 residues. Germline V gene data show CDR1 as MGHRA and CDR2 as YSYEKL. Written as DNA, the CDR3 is TGCGCCAGCAGCCAAGTGGCAGCGGGAGATCCCTACAATGAGCAGTTCTTC. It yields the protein CASSQVAAGDPYNEQFF.

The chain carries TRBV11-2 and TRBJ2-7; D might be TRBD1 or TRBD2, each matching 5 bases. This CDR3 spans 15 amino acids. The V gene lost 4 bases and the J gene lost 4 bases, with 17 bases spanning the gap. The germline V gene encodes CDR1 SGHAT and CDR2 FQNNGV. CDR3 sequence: CASSSSARDVYEQYF. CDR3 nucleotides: TGTGCCAGCAGCTCATCGGCCAGGGACGTGTACGAGCAGTACTTC.

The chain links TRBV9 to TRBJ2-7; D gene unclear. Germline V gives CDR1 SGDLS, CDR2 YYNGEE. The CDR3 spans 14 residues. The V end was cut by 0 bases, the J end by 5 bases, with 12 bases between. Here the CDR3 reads CASSVGSSPHEQYF. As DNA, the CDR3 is TGTGCCAGCAGCGTAGGATCTAGTCCCCACGAGCAGTACTTC.

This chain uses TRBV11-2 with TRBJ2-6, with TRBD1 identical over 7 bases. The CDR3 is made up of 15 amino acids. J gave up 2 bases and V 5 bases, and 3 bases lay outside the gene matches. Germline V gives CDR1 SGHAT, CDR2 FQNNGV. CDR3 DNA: TGTGCCAGCAGCCTGGGGACAGCTGGGGCCAACGTCCTGACTTTC. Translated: CASSLGTAGANVLTF.

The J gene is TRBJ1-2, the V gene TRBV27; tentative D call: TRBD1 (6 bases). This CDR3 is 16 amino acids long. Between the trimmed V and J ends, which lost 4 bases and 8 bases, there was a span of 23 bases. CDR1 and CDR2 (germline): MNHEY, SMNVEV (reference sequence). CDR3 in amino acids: CASSSSLGSGAEGYTF. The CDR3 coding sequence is TGTGCCAGCAGTTCCTCCCTAGGGTCAGGGGCTGAAGGCTACACCTTC.

The CDR3 DNA sequence: TGTGCCAGCAGTTTCCGGCACTACTACGAGCAGTACTTC. Its protein is CASSFRHYYEQYF. J is TRBJ2-7 and V is TRBV12-3 or TRBV12-4; D is undetermined. The CDR3 has 13 amino acids. V lost 3 bases to trimming and J lost 3 bases, with 9 bases between them.

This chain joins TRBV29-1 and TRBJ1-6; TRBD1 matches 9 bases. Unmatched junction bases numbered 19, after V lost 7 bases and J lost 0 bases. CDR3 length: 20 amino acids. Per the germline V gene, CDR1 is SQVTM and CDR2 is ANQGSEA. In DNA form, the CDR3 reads TGCAGCGGCCCGAAAGGGACAGGGTCCCCCACAAGCTCCTATAATTCACCCCTCCACTTT. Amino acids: CSGPKGTGSPTSSYNSPLHF.

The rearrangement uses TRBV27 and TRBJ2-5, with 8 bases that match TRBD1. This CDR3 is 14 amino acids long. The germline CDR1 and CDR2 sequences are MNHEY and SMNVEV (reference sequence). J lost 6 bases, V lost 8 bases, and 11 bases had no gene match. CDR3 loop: CASPGQGARKTQYF. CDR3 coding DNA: TGTGCCAGCCCCGGGCAGGGGGCGAGGAAGACCCAGTACTTC.

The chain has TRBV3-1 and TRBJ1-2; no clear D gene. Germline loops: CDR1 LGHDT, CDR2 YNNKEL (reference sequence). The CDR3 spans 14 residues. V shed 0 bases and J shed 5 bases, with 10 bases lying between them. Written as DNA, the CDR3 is TGTGCCAGCAGCCAAGACGTGCGGGCATATGGCTACACCTTC. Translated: CASSQDVRAYGYTF.

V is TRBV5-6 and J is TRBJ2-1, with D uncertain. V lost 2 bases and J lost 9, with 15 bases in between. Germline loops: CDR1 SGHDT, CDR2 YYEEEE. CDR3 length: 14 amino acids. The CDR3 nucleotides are TGTGCCAGCAGCTTAGCGTTCGCGTTGGCTGAGCAGTTCTTC. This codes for CASSLAFALAEQFF.

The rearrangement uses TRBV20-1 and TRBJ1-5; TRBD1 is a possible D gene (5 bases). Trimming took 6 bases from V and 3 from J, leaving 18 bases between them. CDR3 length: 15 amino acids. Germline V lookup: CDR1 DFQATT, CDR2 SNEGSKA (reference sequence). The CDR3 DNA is TGCAGTGCGAAATCCATTGACAGTTACAATCAGCCCCAGCATTTT. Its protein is CSAKSIDSYNQPQHF.

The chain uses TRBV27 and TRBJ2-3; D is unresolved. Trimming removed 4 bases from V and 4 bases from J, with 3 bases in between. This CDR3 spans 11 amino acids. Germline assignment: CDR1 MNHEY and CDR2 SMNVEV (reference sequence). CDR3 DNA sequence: TGTGCCAGCAGTTCAGCAGATACGCAGTATTTT. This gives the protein CASSSADTQYF.

The CDR3 DNA follows: TGTGCCAGCTCCACCGGGACAGGGTATTCACCCCTCCACTTT. Translating it yields CASSTGTGYSPLHF. The gene calls are TRBV6-5 and TRBJ1-6; 9 bases align to TRBD1. From germline, CDR1 is MNHEY and CDR2 SVGAGI. The CDR3 runs to 14 residues. J was trimmed by 8 bases and V by 8 bases; bases with no gene match: 7.

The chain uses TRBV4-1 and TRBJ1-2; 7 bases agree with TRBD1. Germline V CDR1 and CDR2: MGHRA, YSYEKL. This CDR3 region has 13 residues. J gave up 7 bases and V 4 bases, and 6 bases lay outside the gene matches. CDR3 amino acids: CASSPLTGPGYTF. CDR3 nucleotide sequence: TGCGCCAGCAGCCCTTTGACAGGGCCTGGCTACACCTTC.

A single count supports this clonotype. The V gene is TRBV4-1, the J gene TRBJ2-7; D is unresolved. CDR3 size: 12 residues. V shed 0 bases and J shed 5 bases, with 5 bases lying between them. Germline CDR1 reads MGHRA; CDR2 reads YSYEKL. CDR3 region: CASSQDFNEQYF. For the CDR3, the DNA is TGCGCCAGCAGCCAAGATTTCAACGAGCAGTACTTC.

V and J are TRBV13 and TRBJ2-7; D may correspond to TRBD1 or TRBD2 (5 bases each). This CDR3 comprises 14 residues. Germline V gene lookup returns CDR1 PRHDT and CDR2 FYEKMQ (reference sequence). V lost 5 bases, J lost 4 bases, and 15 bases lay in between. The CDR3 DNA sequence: TGTGCCAGCAGCCCCCACCGGGGCGGGTACGAGCAGTACTTC. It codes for CASSPHRGGYEQYF.

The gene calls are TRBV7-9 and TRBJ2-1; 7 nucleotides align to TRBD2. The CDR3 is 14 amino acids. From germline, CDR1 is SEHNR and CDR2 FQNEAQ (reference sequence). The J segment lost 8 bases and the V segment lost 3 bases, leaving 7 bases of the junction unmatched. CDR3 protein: CASSLAATSDEQFF. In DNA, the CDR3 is TGTGCCAGCAGCTTGGCCGCCACTAGCGATGAGCAGTTCTTC.

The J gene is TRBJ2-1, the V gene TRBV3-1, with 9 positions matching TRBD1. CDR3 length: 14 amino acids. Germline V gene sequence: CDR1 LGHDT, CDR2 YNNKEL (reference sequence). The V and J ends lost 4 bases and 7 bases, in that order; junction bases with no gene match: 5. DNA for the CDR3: TGTGCCAGCAGCCGGGAGGACAGGGGAAATGAGCAGTTCTTC. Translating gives CASSREDRGNEQFF.

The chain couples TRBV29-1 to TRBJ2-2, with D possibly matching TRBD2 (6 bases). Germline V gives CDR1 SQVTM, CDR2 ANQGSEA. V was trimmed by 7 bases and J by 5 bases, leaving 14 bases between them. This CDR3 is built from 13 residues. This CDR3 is CSARKGGTGELFF. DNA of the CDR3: TGCAGCGCCAGGAAAGGAGGGACCGGGGAGCTGTTTTTT.